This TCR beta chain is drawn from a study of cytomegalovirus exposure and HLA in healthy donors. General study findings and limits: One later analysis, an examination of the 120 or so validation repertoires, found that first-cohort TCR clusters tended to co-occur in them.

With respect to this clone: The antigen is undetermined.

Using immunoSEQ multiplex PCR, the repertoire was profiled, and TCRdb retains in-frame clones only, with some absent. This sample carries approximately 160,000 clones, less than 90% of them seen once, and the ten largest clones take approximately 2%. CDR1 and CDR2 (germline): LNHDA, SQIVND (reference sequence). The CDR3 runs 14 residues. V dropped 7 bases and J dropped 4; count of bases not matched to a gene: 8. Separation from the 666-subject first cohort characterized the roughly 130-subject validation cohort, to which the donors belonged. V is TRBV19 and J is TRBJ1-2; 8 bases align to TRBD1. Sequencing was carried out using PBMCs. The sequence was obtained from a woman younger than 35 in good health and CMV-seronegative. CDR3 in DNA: TGTGCCAGTACCCACCCGACAGGGGCCTATGGCTACACCTTC. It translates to CASTHPTGAYGYTF.